Here is one T cell receptor beta chain with its context. The table came from immunoSEQ multiplex PCR; TCRdb's copy has only in-frame clones and leaves some out. The sample lists hundreds of thousands of clones; 90% were seen once. Germline assignment: CDR1 SGHAT and CDR2 FQNNGV. Trimming stripped 5 bases from V and 0 bases from J, with 17 bases between. The CDR3 loop spans 17 amino acids. The data were taken from a study of blood T cell repertoires in COVID-19. This TCR was sampled from a woman aged 40 to 55 with COVID-19, enrolled during active disease. J is TRBJ2-1 and V is TRBV11-2; D perhaps matches TRBD1 (5 bases). Sequencing input: peripheral blood. The CDR3 reads CASSQRTSRSSYNEQFF. CDR3 DNA: TGTGCCAGCAGCCAACGGACAAGCCGGAGCTCCTACAATGAGCAGTTCTTC.